Sequencing of this TCR beta chain was carried out in a study of human T cells and chemical hapten exposure. Study-wide context: The study sensitized with 2% DPC on an approximately 2 cm by approximately 2 cm patch of upper inner arm skin. Upper back patch tests used 0.01% DPC, scored after 6 days.

The time point: pre-sensitization, week 0. The treatment is: therapeutic diphenylcyclopropenone sensitization with weekly scalp DPC. Blood was drawn before each patch test was applied. This CDR3 has 13 amino acids. Trimming left V 0 bases short and J 4 bases short, with 3 bases between. Germline V CDR1 and CDR2: ENHRY, SYGVKD. MiXCR was run by TCRdb on the RACE reads, yielding one entry per CDR3 protein. The sample includes about 270,000 distinct CDR3 sequences, almost 8% of them seen just once. There are a few counts of this clonotype. This specimen was whole blood, taken in connection with sensitization to the hapten diphenylcyclopropenone (DPC). This sequence joins TRBV10-3 and TRBJ2-2, with unresolved D. The sequence derives from a man aged 18 to 29 with alopecia areata. Some clones in this sample may be carry-over from other donors' samples. CDR3: CAISESTTGELFF. Written as DNA, the CDR3 is TGTGCCATCAGTGAGTCCACCACCGGGGAGCTGTTTTTT.